This T cell receptor (beta chain) comes out of a study of cytomegalovirus exposure and HLA in healthy donors. This CDR3 is built from 15 residues. Germline V gene data show CDR1 as SGHVS and CDR2 as FQNEAQ. V was clipped by 7 bases and J by 12 bases, with 22 bases between them. PCR primers comprised 60 Vbeta and 13 Jbeta primers. Clones were sequenced by immunoSEQ multiplex PCR, and TCRdb holds only the in-frame ones, with some missing. This table has about 190,000 clones, roughly 80% appearing once. V usage is TRBV7-8 and J usage is TRBJ1-6; D unclear. The sample comprised PBMCs. The origin of this receptor is a man aged 50 to 60 in good health and CMV-seronegative. The CDR3 protein is CASTLRTGGVGPLHF. CDR3 coding DNA: TGTGCCAGCACCCTTAGAACGGGAGGCGTTGGACCCCTCCACTTT.